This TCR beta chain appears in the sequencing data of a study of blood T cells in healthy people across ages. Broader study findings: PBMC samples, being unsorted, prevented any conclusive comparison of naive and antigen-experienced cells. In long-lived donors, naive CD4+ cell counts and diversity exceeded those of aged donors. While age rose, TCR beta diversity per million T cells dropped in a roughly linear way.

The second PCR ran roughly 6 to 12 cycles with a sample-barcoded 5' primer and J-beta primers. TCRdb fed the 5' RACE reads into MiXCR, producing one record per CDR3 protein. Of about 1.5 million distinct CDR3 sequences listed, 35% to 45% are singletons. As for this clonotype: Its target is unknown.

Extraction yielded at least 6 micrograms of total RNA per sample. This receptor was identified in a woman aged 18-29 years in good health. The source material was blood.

The CDR3: CASSPPSGSSYEQYF. In nucleotides, the CDR3 is TGCGCCAGCAGCCCCCCCAGCGGGAGTTCATACGAGCAGTACTTC. V gene TRBV5-1 combines with J gene TRBJ2-7; the match to TRBD2 covers 8 bases. This CDR3 is 15 amino acids long. Trimming took 4 bases from V and 4 from J; bases not matched to a gene: 10. CDR1 SGHRS and CDR2 YFSETQ come from the germline V gene.